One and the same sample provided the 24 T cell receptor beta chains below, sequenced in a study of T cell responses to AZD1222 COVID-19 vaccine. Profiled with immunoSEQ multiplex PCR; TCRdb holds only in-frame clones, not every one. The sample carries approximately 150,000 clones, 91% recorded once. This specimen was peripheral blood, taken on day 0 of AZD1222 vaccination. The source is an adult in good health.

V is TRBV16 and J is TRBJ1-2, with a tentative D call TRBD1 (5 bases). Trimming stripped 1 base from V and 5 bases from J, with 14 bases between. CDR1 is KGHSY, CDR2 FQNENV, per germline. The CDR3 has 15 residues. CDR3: CASSQFRPGLYGYTF. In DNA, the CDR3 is TGTGCCAGCAGCCAATTCCGGCCAGGGCTTTATGGCTACACCTTC.

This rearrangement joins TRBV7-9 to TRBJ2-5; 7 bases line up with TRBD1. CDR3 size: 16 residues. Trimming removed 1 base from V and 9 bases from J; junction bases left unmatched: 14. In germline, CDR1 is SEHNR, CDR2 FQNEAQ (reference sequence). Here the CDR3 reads CASSLGEWGRDSAQYF. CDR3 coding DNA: TGTGCCAGCAGCTTAGGGGAATGGGGACGGGACAGCGCCCAGTACTTC.

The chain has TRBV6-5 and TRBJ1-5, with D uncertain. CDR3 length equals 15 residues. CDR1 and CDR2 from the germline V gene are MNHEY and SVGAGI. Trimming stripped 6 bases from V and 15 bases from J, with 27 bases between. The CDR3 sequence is CASSRDTTTTQIGHF. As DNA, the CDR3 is TGTGCCAGCAGCCGCGATACCACAACCACCCAAATTGGGCATTTT.

This CDR3 reads CASSVLGGTGSYNSPLHF. The CDR3 nucleotides are TGTGCCAGCAGTGTCTTGGGAGGAACGGGCTCCTATAATTCACCCCTCCACTTT. The genes are TRBV2 and TRBJ1-6; D unclear. This CDR3 region has 18 residues. The V gene lost 4 bases and the J gene lost 0 bases, with 16 bases spanning the gap. CDR1 and CDR2 from the germline V gene are SNHLY and FYNNEI.

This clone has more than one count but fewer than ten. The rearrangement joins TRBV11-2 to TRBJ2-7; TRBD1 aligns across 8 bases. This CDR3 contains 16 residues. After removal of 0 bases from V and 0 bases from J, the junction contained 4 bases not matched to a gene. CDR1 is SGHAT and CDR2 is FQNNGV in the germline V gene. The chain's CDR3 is CASSLEGQVGSYEQYF. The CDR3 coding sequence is TGTGCCAGCAGCTTAGAGGGACAGGTCGGCTCCTACGAGCAGTACTTC. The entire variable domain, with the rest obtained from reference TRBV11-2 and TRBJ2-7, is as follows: EAGVAQSPRYKIIEKRQSVAFWCNPISGHATLYWYQQILGQGPKLLIQFQNNGVVDDSQLPKDRFSAERLKGVDSTLKIQPAKLEDSAVYLCASSLEGQVGSYEQYFGPGTRLTVT.

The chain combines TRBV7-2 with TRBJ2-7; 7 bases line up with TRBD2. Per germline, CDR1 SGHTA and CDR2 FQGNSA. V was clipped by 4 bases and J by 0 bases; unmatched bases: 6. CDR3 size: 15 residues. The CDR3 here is CASSWTGGSSYEQYF. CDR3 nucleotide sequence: TGTGCCAGCAGCTGGACTGGCGGGAGCTCCTACGAGCAGTACTTC.

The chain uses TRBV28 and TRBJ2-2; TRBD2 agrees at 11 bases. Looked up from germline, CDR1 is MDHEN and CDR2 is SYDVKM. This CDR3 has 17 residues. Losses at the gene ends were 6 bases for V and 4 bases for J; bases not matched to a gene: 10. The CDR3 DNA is TGTGCCAGCAGGCGACCAACTAGCGGGAGTGGCACCGGGGAGCTGTTTTTT. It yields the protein CASRRPTSGSGTGELFF.

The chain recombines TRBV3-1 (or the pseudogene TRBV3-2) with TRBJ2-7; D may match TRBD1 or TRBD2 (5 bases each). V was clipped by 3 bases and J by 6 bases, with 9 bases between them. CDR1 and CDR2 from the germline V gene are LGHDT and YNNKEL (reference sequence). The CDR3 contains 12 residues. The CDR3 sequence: CASSHRGLEQYF. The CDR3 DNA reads TGTGCCAGCAGCCACCGGGGCCTCGAGCAGTACTTC.

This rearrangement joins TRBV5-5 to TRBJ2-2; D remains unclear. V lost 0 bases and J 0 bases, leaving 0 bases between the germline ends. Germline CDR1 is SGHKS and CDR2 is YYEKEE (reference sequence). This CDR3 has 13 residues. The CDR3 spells CASSLANTGELFF. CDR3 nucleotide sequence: TGTGCCAGCAGCTTGGCGAACACCGGGGAGCTGTTTTTT.

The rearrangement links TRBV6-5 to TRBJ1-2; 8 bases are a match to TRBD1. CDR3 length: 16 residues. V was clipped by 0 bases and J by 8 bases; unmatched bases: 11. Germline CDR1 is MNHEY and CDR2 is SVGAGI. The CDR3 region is CASSYSETGARGGYTF. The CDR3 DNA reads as TGTGCCAGCAGTTACTCGGAGACAGGGGCCCGTGGGGGCTACACCTTC.

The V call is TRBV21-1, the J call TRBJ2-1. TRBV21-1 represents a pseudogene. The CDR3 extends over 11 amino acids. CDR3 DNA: TGTGCCAGCAGCGGGGTGAATGAGCAGTTCTTC. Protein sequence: CASSGVNEQFF.

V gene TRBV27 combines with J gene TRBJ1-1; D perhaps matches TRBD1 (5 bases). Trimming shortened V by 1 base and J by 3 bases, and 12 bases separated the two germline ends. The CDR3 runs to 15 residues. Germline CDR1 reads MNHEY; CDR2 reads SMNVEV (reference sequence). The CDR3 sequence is CASSLLGMGDTEAFF. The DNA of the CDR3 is TGTGCCAGCAGTTTATTAGGGATGGGGGACACTGAAGCTTTCTTT.

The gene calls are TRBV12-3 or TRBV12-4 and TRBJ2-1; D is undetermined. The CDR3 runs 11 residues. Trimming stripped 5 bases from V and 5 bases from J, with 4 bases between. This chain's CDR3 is CASSANNEQFF. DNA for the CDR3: TGTGCCAGCAGTGCCAACAATGAGCAGTTCTTC.

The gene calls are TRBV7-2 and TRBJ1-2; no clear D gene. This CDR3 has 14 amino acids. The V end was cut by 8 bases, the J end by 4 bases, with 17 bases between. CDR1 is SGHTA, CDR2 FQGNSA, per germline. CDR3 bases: TGTGCCAGCCACCCGGCTGGGCCAAGCTATGGCTACACCTTC. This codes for CASHPAGPSYGYTF.

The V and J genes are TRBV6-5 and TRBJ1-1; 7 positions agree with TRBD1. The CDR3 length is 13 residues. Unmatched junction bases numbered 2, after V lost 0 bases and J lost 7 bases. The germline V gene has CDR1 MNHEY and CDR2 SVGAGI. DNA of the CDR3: TGTGCCAGCAGTTACTCAGGGGGCCGTGAAGCTTTCTTT. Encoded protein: CASSYSGGREAFF.

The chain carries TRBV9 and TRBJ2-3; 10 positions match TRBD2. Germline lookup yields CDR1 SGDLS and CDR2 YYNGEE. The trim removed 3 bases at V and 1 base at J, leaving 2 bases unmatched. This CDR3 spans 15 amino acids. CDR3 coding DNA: TGTGCCAGCAGCGCTAGCGGGAGTGGCACAGATACGCAGTATTTT. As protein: CASSASGSGTDTQYF.

CDR3 amino acids: CATSELADYNEQFF. The CDR3 DNA reads as TGTGCCACCAGTGAGTTAGCGGATTACAATGAGCAGTTCTTC. This rearrangement joins TRBV24-1 to TRBJ2-1, with D possibly TRBD2 on 6 matching bases. V lost 4 bases and J 4 bases, leaving 10 bases between the germline ends. The germline CDR1 and CDR2 sequences are KGHDR and SFDVKD. This CDR3 spans 14 amino acids.

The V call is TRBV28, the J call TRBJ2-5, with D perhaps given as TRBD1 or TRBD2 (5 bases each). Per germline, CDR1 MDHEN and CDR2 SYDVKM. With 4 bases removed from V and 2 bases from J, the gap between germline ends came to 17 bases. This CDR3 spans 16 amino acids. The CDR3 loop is CASSWSGQVAQETQYF. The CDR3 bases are TGTGCCAGCAGTTGGTCGGGGCAGGTGGCACAAGAGACCCAGTACTTC.

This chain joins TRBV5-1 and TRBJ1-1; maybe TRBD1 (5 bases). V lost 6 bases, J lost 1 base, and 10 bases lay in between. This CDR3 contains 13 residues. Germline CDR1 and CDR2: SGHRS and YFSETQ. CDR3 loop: CASKEQENTEAFF. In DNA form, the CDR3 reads TGCGCCAGCAAAGAACAGGAGAACACTGAAGCTTTCTTT.

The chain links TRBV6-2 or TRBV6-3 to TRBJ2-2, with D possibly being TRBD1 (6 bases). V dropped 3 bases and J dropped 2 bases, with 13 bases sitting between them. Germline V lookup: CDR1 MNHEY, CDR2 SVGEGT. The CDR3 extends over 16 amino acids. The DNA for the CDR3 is TGTGCCAGCAGTTATTGGGGGCTAGTTAACACCGGGGAGCTGTTTTTT. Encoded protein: CASSYWGLVNTGELFF.

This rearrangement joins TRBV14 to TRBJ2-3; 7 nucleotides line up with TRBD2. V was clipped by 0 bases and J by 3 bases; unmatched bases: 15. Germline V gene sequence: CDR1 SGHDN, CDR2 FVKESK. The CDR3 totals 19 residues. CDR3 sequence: CASSQEPNWEAGWTDTQYF. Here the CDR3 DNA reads TGTGCCAGCAGCCAAGAGCCGAATTGGGAAGCGGGATGGACAGATACGCAGTATTTT.

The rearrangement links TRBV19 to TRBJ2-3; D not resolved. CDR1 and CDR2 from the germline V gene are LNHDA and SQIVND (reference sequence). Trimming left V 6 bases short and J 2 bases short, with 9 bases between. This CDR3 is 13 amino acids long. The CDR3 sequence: CASRVLDTDTQYF. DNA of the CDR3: TGTGCCAGTAGGGTCCTCGACACAGATACGCAGTATTTT.

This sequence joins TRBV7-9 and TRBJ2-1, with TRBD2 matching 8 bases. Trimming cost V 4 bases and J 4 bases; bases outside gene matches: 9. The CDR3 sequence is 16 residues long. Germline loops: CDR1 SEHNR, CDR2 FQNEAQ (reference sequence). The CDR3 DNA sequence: TGTGCCAGCAGCTCTTTACTAGCGGCCCTTTACAATGAGCAGTTCTTC. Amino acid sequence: CASSSLLAALYNEQFF.

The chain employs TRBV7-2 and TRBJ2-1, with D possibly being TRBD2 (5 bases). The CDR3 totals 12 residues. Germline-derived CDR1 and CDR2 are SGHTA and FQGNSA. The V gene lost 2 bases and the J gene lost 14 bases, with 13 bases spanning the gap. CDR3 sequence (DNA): TGTGCCAGCAGCTTACGTGGACGGGATAAGTTCTTC. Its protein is CASSLRGRDKFF.